Following are 2 T cell receptor beta chains from one sample sequenced in a study of blood T cells in healthy people across ages. The authors ran a second PCR of about 6 to 12 cycles using a sample-barcoded 5' primer and a J-beta primer mix. One entry per CDR3 protein, called by TCRdb with MiXCR from the 5' RACE reads. The data hold more than 800,000 distinct CDR3 sequences, with 45% observed a single time. Sequenced material: blood. Every receptor here comes from a woman aged 55-69 years in good health.

This clonotype appeared many times. The chain links TRBV7-9 to TRBJ2-7, with D perhaps TRBD1 or TRBD2 (5 bases each). The CDR3 contains 13 residues. V was shortened by 1 base and J by 3 bases, with 7 bases between the two germline ends. Germline V gene data show CDR1 as SEHNR and CDR2 as FQNEAQ (reference sequence). CDR3: CASSLGDGYEQYF. CDR3 sequence (DNA): TGTGCCAGCAGCTTAGGGGACGGCTACGAGCAGTACTTC. Combining the CDR3 with reference TRBV7-9 and TRBJ2-7 gives the whole variable domain DTGVSQNPRHKITKRGQNVTFRCDPISEHNRLYWYRQTLGQGPEFLTYFQNEAQLEKSRLLSDRFSAERPKGSFSTLEIQRTEQGDSAMYLCASSLGDGYEQYFGPGTRLTVT.

V usage is TRBV27 and J usage is TRBJ2-5; D unresolved. The ends were cut back, 3 bases at V and 5 bases at J, with 13 bases in the middle. The CDR3 runs to 14 residues. Germline CDR1 reads MNHEY; CDR2 reads SMNVEV (reference sequence). For the CDR3, the DNA is TGTGCCAGCAGTTTCCCCTGGATAAGCGAGACCCAGTACTTC. Translation gives CASSFPWISETQYF.